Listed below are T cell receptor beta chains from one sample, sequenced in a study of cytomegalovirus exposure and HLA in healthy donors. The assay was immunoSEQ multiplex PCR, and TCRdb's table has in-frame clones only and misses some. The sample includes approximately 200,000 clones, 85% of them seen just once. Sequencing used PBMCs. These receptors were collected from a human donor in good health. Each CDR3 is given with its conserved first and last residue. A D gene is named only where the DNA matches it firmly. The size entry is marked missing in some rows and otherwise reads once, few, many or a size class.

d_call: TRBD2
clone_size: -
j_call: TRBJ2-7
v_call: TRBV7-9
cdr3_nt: TGTGCCAGCAGCTTAGGCGGTAGCGGGAGAAGATACGAGCAGTACTTC
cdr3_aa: CASSLGGSGRRYEQYF

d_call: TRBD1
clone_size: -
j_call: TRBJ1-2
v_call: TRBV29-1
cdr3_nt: TGCAGCGTGGGGGACAGAAACTATGGCTACACCTTC
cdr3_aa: CSVGDRNYGYTF

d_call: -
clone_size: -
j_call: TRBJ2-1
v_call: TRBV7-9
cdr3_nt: TGTGCCAGCAGCTTAATGGGGCGTAGGGATGAGCAGTTCTTC
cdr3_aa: CASSLMGRRDEQFF

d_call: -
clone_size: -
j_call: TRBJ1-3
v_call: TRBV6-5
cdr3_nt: TGTGCCAGCAGTTACTCGTATCCGTCAGGGGGAAACACCATATATTTT
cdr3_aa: CASSYSYPSGGNTIYF

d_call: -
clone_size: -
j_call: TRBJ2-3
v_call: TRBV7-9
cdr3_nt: TGTGCCAGCAGCCCAACAGGGGGGGGCTCCATAGATACGCAGTATTTT
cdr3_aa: CASSPTGGGSIDTQYF

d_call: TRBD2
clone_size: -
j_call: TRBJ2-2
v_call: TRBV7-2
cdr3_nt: TGTGCCAGCAGCCCTAACTTGGCGGGAGGTGAATGGGCCGGGGAGCTGTTTTTT
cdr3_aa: CASSPNLAGGEWAGELFF

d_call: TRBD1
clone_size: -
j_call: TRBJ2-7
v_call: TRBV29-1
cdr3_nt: TGCAGCGTTATCCGGGACAGCTCCTACGAGCAGTACTTC
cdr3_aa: CSVIRDSSYEQYF

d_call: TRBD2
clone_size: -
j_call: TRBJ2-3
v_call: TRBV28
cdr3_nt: TGTGCCAGCAGTTCGGGACTAGCGGTAACCACAGATACGCAGTATTTT
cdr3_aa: CASSSGLAVTTDTQYF

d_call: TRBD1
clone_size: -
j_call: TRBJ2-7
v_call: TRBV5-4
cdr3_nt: TGTGCCAGCAGCCCCGGGACAGGGGGAATCTACGAGCAGTACTTC
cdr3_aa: CASSPGTGGIYEQYF

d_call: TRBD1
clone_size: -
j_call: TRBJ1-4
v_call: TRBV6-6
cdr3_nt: TGTGGAGTGGGACAGATTAATGAAAAACTGTTTTTT
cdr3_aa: CGVGQINEKLFF

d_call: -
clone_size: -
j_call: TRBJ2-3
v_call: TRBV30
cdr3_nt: TGTGCCTGGAGTGTACGGGGACTGGCAACAGATACGCAGTATTTT
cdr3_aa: CAWSVRGLATDTQYF

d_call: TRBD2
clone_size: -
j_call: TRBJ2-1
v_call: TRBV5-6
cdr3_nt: TGTGCCAGCAGCTTGGGAGGCGGGAGGGCTGGGTATGAGCAGTTCTTC
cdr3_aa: CASSLGGGRAGYEQFF

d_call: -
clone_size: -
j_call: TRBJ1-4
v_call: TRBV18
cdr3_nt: TGTGCCAGCTCACCCGGACAGAATAATGAAAAACTGTTTTTT
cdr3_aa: CASSPGQNNEKLFF

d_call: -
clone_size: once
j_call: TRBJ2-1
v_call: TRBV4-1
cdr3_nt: TGCGCCAGCAGCCAAAGTGGGGGCCTAGGGCAGTTCTTC
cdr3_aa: CASSQSGGLGQFF

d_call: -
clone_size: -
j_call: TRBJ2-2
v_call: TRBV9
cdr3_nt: TGTGCCAGCAGCGTCCAATACACCGGGGAGCTGTTTTTT
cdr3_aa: CASSVQYTGELFF

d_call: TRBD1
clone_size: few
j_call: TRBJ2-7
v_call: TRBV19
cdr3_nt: TGTGCCAGTAAACTAACAGGGGGCCTTTCCTACGAGCAGTACTTC
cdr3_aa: CASKLTGGLSYEQYF

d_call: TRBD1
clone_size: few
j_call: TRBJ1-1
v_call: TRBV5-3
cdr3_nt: TGTGCCAGAAGCTCCCGGGGGACAGCCGCGTTCGCTTTCTTT
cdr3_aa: CARSSRGTAAFAFF

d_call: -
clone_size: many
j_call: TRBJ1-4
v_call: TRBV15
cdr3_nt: TGTGCCACCAGCACCGAGGACAGCAGTAATGAAAAACTGTTTTTT
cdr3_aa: CATSTEDSSNEKLFF

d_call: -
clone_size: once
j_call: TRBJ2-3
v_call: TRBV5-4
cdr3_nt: TGTGCCAGCAGCTTGGAGTGGAGCTCAGATACGCAGTATTTT
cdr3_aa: CASSLEWSSDTQYF

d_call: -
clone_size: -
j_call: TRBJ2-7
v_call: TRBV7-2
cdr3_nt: TGTGCCAGCAGCCCTAGGGAGGGGGAAAGCTCCTACGAGCAGTACTTC
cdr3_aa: CASSPREGESSYEQYF

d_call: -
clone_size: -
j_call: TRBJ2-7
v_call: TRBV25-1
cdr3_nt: TGTGCCAGCAGTGCAGGTGTTCAGCAGTACTTC
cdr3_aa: CASSAGVQQYF

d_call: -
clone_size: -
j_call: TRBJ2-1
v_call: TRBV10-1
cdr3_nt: TGCGCCAGCAGTGAGCCACTAGGCGAGCAGTTCTTC
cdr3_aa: CASSEPLGEQFF

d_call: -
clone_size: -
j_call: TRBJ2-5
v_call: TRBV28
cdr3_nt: TGTGCCAGCAAGGTGGGAGTGATGGGACAAGAGACCCAGTACTTC
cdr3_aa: CASKVGVMGQETQYF

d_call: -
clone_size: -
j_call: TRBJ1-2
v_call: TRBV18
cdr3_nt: TGTGCCAGCTCACCAGCGGACAGTAACTATGGCTACACCTTC
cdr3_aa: CASSPADSNYGYTF

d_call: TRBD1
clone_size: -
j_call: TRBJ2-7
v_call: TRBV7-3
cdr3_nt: TGTGCCAGCAGCTTAGAGGACAGGTACGAGCAGTACTTC
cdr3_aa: CASSLEDRYEQYF

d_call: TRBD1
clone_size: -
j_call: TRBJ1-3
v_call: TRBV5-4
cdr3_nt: TGTGCCAGCAGCTTGGGAGGGACAGGGGGAAACACCATATATTTT
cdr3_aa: CASSLGGTGGNTIYF

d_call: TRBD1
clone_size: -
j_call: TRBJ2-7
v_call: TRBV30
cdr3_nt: TGTGCCTGGAGTGGTGGGACAGGAAACTCCTACGAGCAGTACTTC
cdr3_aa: CAWSGGTGNSYEQYF

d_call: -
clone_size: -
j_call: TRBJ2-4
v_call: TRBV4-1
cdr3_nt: TGCGCCAGCAGCCAATTCGGAGGCAGTCTAGCCAAAAACATTCAGTACTTC
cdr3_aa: CASSQFGGSLAKNIQYF

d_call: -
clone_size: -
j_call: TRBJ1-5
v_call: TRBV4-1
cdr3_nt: TGCGCCAGCAGCCCACCCTACCCACTTAAGCCCCAGCATTTT
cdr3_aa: CASSPPYPLKPQHF

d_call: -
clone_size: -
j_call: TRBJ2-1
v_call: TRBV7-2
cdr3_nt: TGTGCCAGCAGCCCACAGGTGGCCAATGAGCAGTTCTTC
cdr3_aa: CASSPQVANEQFF

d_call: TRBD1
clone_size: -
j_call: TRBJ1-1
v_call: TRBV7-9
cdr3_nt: TGTGCCAGCAGCTCAAACAGGGGGCGAGGCACTGAAGCTTTCTTT
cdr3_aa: CASSSNRGRGTEAFF

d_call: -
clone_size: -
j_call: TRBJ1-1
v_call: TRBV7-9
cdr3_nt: TGTGCCAGCAGCATGACAGGGAACACTGAAGCTTTCTTT
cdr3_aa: CASSMTGNTEAFF

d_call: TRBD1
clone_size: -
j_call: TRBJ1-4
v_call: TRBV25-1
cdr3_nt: TGTGCCAGCAGTGAATTCTCGACAGGGAATCGGGAAAAACTGTTTTTT
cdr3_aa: CASSEFSTGNREKLFF

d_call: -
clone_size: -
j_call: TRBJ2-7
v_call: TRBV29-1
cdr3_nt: TGCAGCGTTGGCCACCCCAGCTCCTACGAGCAGTACTTC
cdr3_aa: CSVGHPSSYEQYF

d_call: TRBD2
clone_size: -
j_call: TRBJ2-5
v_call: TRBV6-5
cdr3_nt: TGTGCCAGCAGTGGAAGCGGGATTGAAGAGACCCAGTACTTC
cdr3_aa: CASSGSGIEETQYF

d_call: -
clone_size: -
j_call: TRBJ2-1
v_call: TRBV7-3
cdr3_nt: TGTGCCAGCAGCTTAAATCCGAGGAATGAGCAGTTCTTC
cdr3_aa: CASSLNPRNEQFF

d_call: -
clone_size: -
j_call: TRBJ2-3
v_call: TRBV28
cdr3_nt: TGTGCCAGCAGTTACCCCGAGGGAAGCACAGATACGCAGTATTTT
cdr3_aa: CASSYPEGSTDTQYF

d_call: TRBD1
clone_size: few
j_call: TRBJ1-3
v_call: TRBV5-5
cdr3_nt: TGTGCCAGCAGCTTTTCAGACAGGGGAGCTGGAAACACCATATATTTT
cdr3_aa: CASSFSDRGAGNTIYF

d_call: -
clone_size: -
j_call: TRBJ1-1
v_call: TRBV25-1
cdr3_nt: TGTGCCAGCAGCTTTCACCAGGGAGGAACTGAAGCTTTCTTT
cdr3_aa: CASSFHQGGTEAFF

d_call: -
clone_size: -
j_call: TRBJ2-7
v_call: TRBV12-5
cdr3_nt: TGTGCTAGTGGCATCGGAGGTGAGCAGTACTTC
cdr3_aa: CASGIGGEQYF

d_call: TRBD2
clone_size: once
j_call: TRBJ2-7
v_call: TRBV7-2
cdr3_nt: TGTGCCAGCAGCCTGAGCGGTCTGGCTAGCGGGAGCAACGAGCAGTACTTC
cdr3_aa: CASSLSGLASGSNEQYF

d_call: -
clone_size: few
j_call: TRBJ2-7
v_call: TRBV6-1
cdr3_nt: TGTGCCAGCAGTGAACATATGGGGAGGATAGCGGTCCAGTACTTC
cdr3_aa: CASSEHMGRIAVQYF

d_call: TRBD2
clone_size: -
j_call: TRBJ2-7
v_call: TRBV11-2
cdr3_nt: TGTGCCAGCAGCTCGGGACTAGAGGCAACTACGGAGCAGTACTTC
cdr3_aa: CASSSGLEATTEQYF

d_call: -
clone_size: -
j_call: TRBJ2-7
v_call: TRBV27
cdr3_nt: TGTGCCAGCAGTCCATCCGGGACTGGATACGAGCAGTACTTC
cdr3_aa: CASSPSGTGYEQYF